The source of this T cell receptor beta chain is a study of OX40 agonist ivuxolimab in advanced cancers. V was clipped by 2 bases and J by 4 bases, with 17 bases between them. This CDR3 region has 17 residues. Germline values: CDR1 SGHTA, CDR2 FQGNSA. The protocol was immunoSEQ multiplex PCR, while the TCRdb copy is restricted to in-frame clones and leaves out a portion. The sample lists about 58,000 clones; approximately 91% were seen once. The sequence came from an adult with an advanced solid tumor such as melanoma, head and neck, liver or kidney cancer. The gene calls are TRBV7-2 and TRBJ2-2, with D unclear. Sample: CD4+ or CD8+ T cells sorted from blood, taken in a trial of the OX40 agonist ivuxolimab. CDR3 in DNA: TGTGCCAGCAGCTTAAGGGCGGCCAGAGTGATCACCGGGGAGCTGTTTTTT. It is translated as CASSLRAARVITGELFF.